The 22 T cell receptor beta chains presented below share a single source sample, sequenced in a study of prognosis after radiotherapy for stage I lung cancer. Two rounds of multiplex PCR amplified TCR beta CDR3 from genomic DNA. Initially, in first-round PCR, primers specific to each TRBV and TRBJ gene were used. One entry per CDR3 protein, called by TCRdb with MiXCR from the multiplex PCR reads. This sample has nearly 35,000 distinct CDR3 sequences, with about 32% found just once. The material was PBMCs, obtained before or after stereotactic body radiation therapy (not recorded which). The receptors come from a donor at least 50 years old with non-small cell lung cancer.

This clonotype was counted ten times or more. This rearrangement joins TRBV19 to TRBJ1-2; TRBD1 agrees at 10 bases. V was clipped by 4 bases and J by 6 bases; unmatched bases: 5. Looked up from germline, CDR1 is LNHDA and CDR2 is SQIVND (reference sequence). This CDR3 is built from 14 residues. The CDR3: CASSRQGAGDGYTF. The CDR3 DNA sequence: TGTGCCAGTAGTAGACAGGGGGCTGGAGATGGCTACACCTTC.

Turning to this clonotype: The junction differs from germline at one of its ends, possibly a read error. The chain joins TRBV5-1 to TRBJ1-6; 9 nucleotides agree with TRBD1. The CDR3 is 16 residues long. Germline CDR1 is SGHRS and CDR2 is YFSETQ. DNA for the CDR3: TGCTCCAGCAGCTTGTTGGGGACAGGGAATAATTCATCCCTCCACTTT. This translates into CSSSLLGTGNNSSLHF.

The table lists this clonotype with a few counts. The J gene is TRBJ1-1, the V gene TRBV12-3 or TRBV12-4; D remains unclear. The CDR3 has 11 residues. V lost 1 base, J lost 6 bases, and 3 bases lay in between. CDR3 region: CASSLGSEAFF. CDR3 coding DNA: TGTGCCAGCAGTTTAGGATCTGAAGCTTTCTTT.

At least ten counts were recorded for this clonotype. The chain links TRBV3-1 to TRBJ2-3; 12 bases are shared with TRBD2. J was trimmed by 0 bases and V by 5 bases; bases with no gene match: 12. CDR3 length: 19 amino acids. CDR1 is LGHDT, CDR2 YNNKEL, per germline (reference sequence). The CDR3 bases are TGTGCCAGCAGCGACACGTTAGGACTAGCGGGGAGTAGCACAGATACGCAGTATTTT. Its translation is CASSDTLGLAGSSTDTQYF.

This clonotype was counted ten times or more. The J gene is TRBJ2-1, the V gene TRBV4-2; D possibly uses TRBD1 or TRBD2 (6 bases each). Between the trimmed V and J ends, which lost 3 bases and 10 bases, there was a span of 19 bases. The germline CDR1 and CDR2 sequences are LGHNA and YNFKEQ. The CDR3 sequence is 15 residues long. The CDR3 coding sequence is TGTGCCAGCAGCCAGAGGACGGAGGGGGGTGGGGAGCAGTTCTTC. This codes for CASSQRTEGGGEQFF.

This clonotype has ten or more counts. The rearrangement uses TRBV5-1 and TRBJ2-1, with TRBD1 matching over 10 bases. This CDR3 has 15 residues. Germline V gene sequence: CDR1 SGHRS, CDR2 YFSETQ. Losses at the gene ends were 5 bases for V and 9 bases for J; bases not matched to a gene: 11. The chain's CDR3 is CASRAGTGVITEQFF. In DNA form, the CDR3 reads TGCGCCAGCAGAGCCGGGACAGGGGTTATAACTGAGCAGTTCTTC.

This clonotype has only a few counts. Given a much more abundant clone one base away, this may be a read error. This chain connects TRBV7-3 to TRBJ1-1, with 8 bases that match TRBD1. This CDR3 has 15 residues. From germline, CDR1 is SGHTA and CDR2 FQGTGA. V trimming: 10 bases; J trimming: 4 bases; junction bases outside the gene matches: 14. The CDR3 here is CAISDRDRVRTEAFF. The CDR3 region has the DNA TGTGCCATTTCGGACAGGGATAGAGTGCGCACTGAAGCTTTCTTT.

The chain combines TRBV3-1 with TRBJ2-4; D ambiguous. In germline, CDR1 is LGHDT, CDR2 YNNKEL (reference sequence). This CDR3 has 15 amino acids. Trimming stripped 2 bases from V and 1 base from J, with 9 bases between. CDR3 sequence: CASSQREAAKNIQYF. DNA for the CDR3: TGTGCCAGCAGCCAAAGGGAAGCGGCCAAAAACATTCAGTACTTC.

Many counts were recorded for this clonotype. This chain connects TRBV20-1 to TRBJ1-3, with unresolved D. V lost 5 bases, J lost 0 bases, and 11 bases lay in between. The length of the CDR3 is 14 residues. The germline V gene has CDR1 DFQATT and CDR2 SNEGSKA (reference sequence). The CDR3 here is CSASEVRSGNTIYF. The CDR3 bases are TGCAGTGCTTCTGAGGTGCGCTCTGGAAACACCATATATTTT.

The sample holds many counts of this clonotype. This chain links TRBV2 with TRBJ1-1; D is uncertain. CDR3 size: 14 residues. Germline CDR1 is SNHLY and CDR2 is FYNNEI. Trimming stripped 2 bases from V and 7 bases from J, with 14 bases between. The CDR3, as DNA: TGTGCCAGCAGTGAAAGGCAGGATGCGGTTGAAGCTTTCTTT. Translation: CASSERQDAVEAFF.

This clonotype has a handful of counts. CDR3 nucleotide sequence: TGTGCCAGTAGTATCGCCTCTCTAGCGGGGTTCCGCAATGAGCAGTTCTTC. Protein: CASSIASLAGFRNEQFF. The rearrangement links TRBV19 to TRBJ2-1; 9 bases line up with TRBD2. The CDR3 runs to 17 residues. With 3 bases clipped from V and 6 bases from J, the junction kept 12 bases outside the gene matches. In germline, CDR1 is LNHDA, CDR2 SQIVND (reference sequence).

In DNA form, the CDR3 reads TGTGCCAGCAGCCAACAGACCTCTGAAAAACTGTTTTTT. Translated: CASSQQTSEKLFF. The chain carries TRBV3-1 and TRBJ1-4; D unresolved. The CDR3 spans 13 residues. V lost 2 bases and J lost 7, with 8 bases in between. Germline V CDR1 and CDR2: LGHDT, YNNKEL (reference sequence). The full variable domain, with the rest looked up from reference TRBV3-1 and TRBJ1-4, is DTAVSQTPKYLVTQMGNDKSIKCEQNLGHDTMYWYKQDSKKFLKIMFSYNNKELIINETVPNRFSPKSPDKAHLNLHINSLELGDSAVYFCASSQQTSEKLFFGSGTQLSVL.

This clonotype occurred many times. The chain has TRBV6-1 and TRBJ2-5; D not certain. CDR1 and CDR2 from the germline V gene are MNHNS and SASEGT. The length of the CDR3 is 13 residues. With 2 bases removed from V and 5 bases from J, the gap between germline ends came to 9 bases. The CDR3 is CASSEYLRETQYF. As DNA, the CDR3 is TGTGCCAGCAGTGAATACCTCCGGGAGACCCAGTACTTC.

The table lists this clonotype with many counts. The V gene is TRBV7-2, the J gene TRBJ1-2; D ambiguous. The germline CDR1 and CDR2 sequences are SGHTA and FQGNSA. The CDR3 is 13 amino acids. The germline V and J ends were trimmed by 1 base and 6 bases, with 9 bases remaining between them. The CDR3 here is CASSLVKIDGYTF. CDR3 nucleotides: TGTGCCAGCAGCTTAGTAAAAATTGATGGCTACACCTTC. Combining the CDR3 with reference TRBV7-2 and TRBJ1-2 gives the whole variable domain GAGVSQSPSNKVTEKGKDVELRCDPISGHTALYWYRQSLGQGLEFLIYFQGNSAPDKSGLPSDRFSAERTGGSVSTLTIQRTQQEDSAVYLCASSLVKIDGYTFGSGTRLTVV.

This chain links TRBV6-5 with TRBJ1-1, with D perhaps TRBD1 (5 bases). Germline V CDR1 and CDR2: MNHEY, SVGAGI. CDR3 size: 16 residues. V was clipped by 2 bases and J by 6 bases, with 19 bases between them. The CDR3 DNA is TGTGCCAGCAGTTACCCCACCTCTACAGGCCGGTCTGAAGCTTTCTTT. Protein: CASSYPTSTGRSEAFF.

This clonotype was observed at least ten times. The chain uses TRBV20-1 and TRBJ1-1; a weak D match, TRBD1 (6 bases). Trimming left V 0 bases short and J 4 bases short, with 24 bases between. The CDR3 loop spans 18 amino acids. CDR1 and CDR2 (germline): DFQATT, SNEGSKA (reference sequence). CDR3: CSARDLGAGGSLVTEAFF. The CDR3 nucleotides read TGCAGTGCTAGAGATCTCGGCGCGGGGGGCTCTTTGGTCACTGAAGCTTTCTTT.

This clonotype was seen a few times. The genes are TRBV20-1 and TRBJ2-1; 7 bases match TRBD2. CDR3 length equals 15 residues. CDR1 is DFQATT and CDR2 is SNEGSKA in the germline V gene (reference sequence). The V segment lost 1 base and the J segment 0 bases; nucleotides outside the gene matches: 3. The CDR3 DNA follows: TGCAGTGCTAGAGCAGCGGGAAACTCCTACAATGAGCAGTTCTTC. Translated: CSARAAGNSYNEQFF.

At least ten counts were recorded for this clonotype. Its ends do not fully match the called genes, so a read error is possible. The V call is TRBV19, the J call TRBJ2-7; 10 nucleotides agree with TRBD1. The germline gives CDR1 LNHDA, CDR2 SQIVND (reference sequence). CDR3 length equals 15 residues. CDR3 sequence reads: CASSSGTGEGYEQYF. CDR3 in DNA: TGTGCCAGCAGTAGCGGGACAGGGGAAGGGTACGAGCAGTACTTC.

This clonotype came up many times. This sequence joins TRBV7-6 and TRBJ2-2; 7 nucleotides agree with TRBD2. This CDR3 region has 17 residues. V lost 1 base and J lost 0; bases outside the gene matches: 5. Germline-derived CDR1 and CDR2 are SGHVS and FNYEAQ. The CDR3 bases are TGTGCCAGCAGCTTAGAGTACGGACTAGCGAACACCGGGGAGCTGTTTTTT. Translating it yields CASSLEYGLANTGELFF.

This clonotype was detected many times. CDR3 sequence (DNA): TGTGCCAGCAGCCCGACAGAGAGAGCTAACTATGGCTACACCTTC. Encoded protein: CASSPTERANYGYTF. The chain employs TRBV2 and TRBJ1-2, with D perhaps TRBD1 (5 bases). Germline CDR1 is SNHLY and CDR2 is FYNNEI. There are 15 residues in the CDR3. The ends were cut back, 6 bases at V and 0 bases at J, with 14 bases in the middle.

On this clonotype: A junction boundary mismatches the germline segment, possibly from a read error. V gene TRBV20-1 combines with J gene TRBJ1-2, with D possibly matching TRBD1 (6 bases). The CDR3 spans 14 residues. Germline values: CDR1 DFQATT, CDR2 SNEGSKA (reference sequence). CDR3 region: CSARVLQGGYGYTF. CDR3 sequence (DNA): TGCAGTGCTAGAGTTCTACAGGGTGGCTATGGCTACACATTC.

Comments on this clonotype: A far bigger clonotype differs at one base, so this is likely a read error. This chain connects TRBV9 to TRBJ1-6; TRBD1 matches 9 bases. The CDR3 spans 15 residues. Germline V gene lookup returns CDR1 SGDLS and CDR2 YYNGEE. Trimming at V came to 4 bases and at J to 14 bases, leaving 13 bases not matched to a gene. DNA of the CDR3: TGTGCCAGCAGCTACTCCGGGACAGGGCGGGGAACCCTCCACTTT. Protein sequence: CASSYSGTGRGTLHF.